This T cell receptor (beta chain) was recorded in a study of blood T cell repertoires in COVID-19. Study as a whole: COVID-19 samples from acute and convalescent phases originated in the United States, Italy and Spain.

Looked up from germline, CDR1 is SGHVS and CDR2 is FQNEAQ. The CDR3 length is 12 residues. The germline V and J ends were trimmed by 2 bases and 10 bases, with 6 bases remaining between them. This clone was seen only once. The assay was immunoSEQ multiplex PCR, and TCRdb's table has in-frame clones only and misses some. The sample consists of some 190,000 clones, roughly 80% of them appearing once. Sequencing input: peripheral blood. This sequence joins TRBV7-8 and TRBJ1-6; weak D call: TRBD1 (5 bases). The TCR originated in a middle-aged woman with COVID-19, enrolled during active disease. CDR3 coding DNA: TGTGCCAGCAGCTTACGGGGGTCACCCCTCCACTTT. The encoded protein is CASSLRGSPLHF. Based on the CDR3 plus reference TRBV7-8 and TRBJ1-6, the full variable domain is GAGVSQSPRYKVAKRGQDVALRCDPISGHVSLFWYQQALGQGPEFLTYFQNEAQLDKSGLPSDRFFAERPEGSVSTLKIQRTQQEDSAVYLCASSLRGSPLHFGNGTRLTVT.